The clone carrying this T cell receptor (beta chain) was observed many times. The antigen remains undetermined. Time point given: newly diagnosed GD, antithyroid drugs for less than 3 months. PBMCs provided the RNA from which the TCR library was made. The CDR3 extends over 14 amino acids. The germline gives CDR1 DFQATT, CDR2 SNEGSKA (reference sequence). The J segment lost 7 bases and the V segment lost 5 bases, leaving 7 bases of the junction unmatched. HTBI primers from iRepertoire and Arm-PCR of CDR3 regions yielded the TCR beta libraries. TCRdb reanalysed the multiplex PCR reads using MiXCR and keeps one entry per CDR3 protein. The sample shows 500,000 or so distinct CDR3 sequences, 15% to 20% of them seen only once. The entry originates in a study of regulatory T cells in long-lasting Graves disease. Broader study findings: Whereas 966 public clonotypes were shared by new patients, persistent patients shared more, at some 2,900.

This sample was shared with a second study, whose subject was T cells in Graves' hyperthyroidism and ophthalmopathy. As that study records: First-round RT-PCR of the TCR CDR3 relied on the HTBI primer set.

The source was peripheral blood mononuclear cells (PBMCs), collected at new diagnosis, from a patient treated with antithyroid drugs. This chain connects TRBV20-1 to TRBJ2-4; 11 nucleotides agree with TRBD2. The TCR was taken from a middle-aged man with Graves disease. As DNA, the CDR3 is TGCAGTGCTCCTCGACTAGCGGGAATGAACATTCAGTACTTC. Amino acid sequence: CSAPRLAGMNIQYF.